These T cell receptor beta chains were read from a single sample in a study of blood T cell repertoires in COVID-19. Generated by immunoSEQ multiplex PCR, the TCRdb table keeps only in-frame clones and is missing some. The sample gives fewer than 300,000 clones, more than 80% of which show up once; roughly 1.1% is in the top ten. The sample was PBMCs or T cells enriched from blood (not recorded which). These receptors came from a woman in her twenties or thirties who had recovered from COVID-19. CDR3s include the opening cysteine and the closing phenylalanine or tryptophan. The order of the fields is D gene, V gene, clone size, J gene, CDR3 DNA, CDR3 protein. A D gene is named only where the DNA matches it firmly. The size field is filled for only some rows; it gives once, few, many or a size class.

d_call: -
v_call: TRBV28
clone_size: few
j_call: TRBJ1-6
cdr3_nt: TGTGCCAGCAGTCTTACCACGAGCTCCTATAATTCACCCCTCCACTTT
cdr3_aa: CASSLTTSSYNSPLHF

d_call: TRBD1
v_call: TRBV25-1
clone_size: once
j_call: TRBJ1-2
cdr3_nt: TGTGCCAGCAGCCTGGACAGGGGATATGGCTACACCTTC
cdr3_aa: CASSLDRGYGYTF

d_call: TRBD1
v_call: TRBV7-9
clone_size: -
j_call: TRBJ1-1
cdr3_nt: TGTGCCAGCAGCTTAGCAGGGGGCAGGTGGAGCACTGAAGCTTTCTTT
cdr3_aa: CASSLAGGRWSTEAFF

d_call: TRBD1
v_call: TRBV7-9
clone_size: -
j_call: TRBJ2-7
cdr3_nt: TGTGCCAGCAGCCTATTGGCGGAGGACAGGGATTCCTACGAGCAGTACTTC
cdr3_aa: CASSLLAEDRDSYEQYF

d_call: TRBD2
v_call: TRBV24-1
clone_size: -
j_call: TRBJ2-1
cdr3_nt: TGTGCCACCAGTGATTGGCTAGCGGGAGGGCCTAATGAGCAGTTCTTC
cdr3_aa: CATSDWLAGGPNEQFF

d_call: TRBD2
v_call: TRBV10-3
clone_size: -
j_call: TRBJ2-5
cdr3_nt: TGTGCCATCAGTCAGAGTAGCGGGAGAATGGAGACCCAGTACTTC
cdr3_aa: CAISQSSGRMETQYF

d_call: -
v_call: TRBV5-6
clone_size: once
j_call: TRBJ2-1
cdr3_nt: TGTGCCAGCAGCCCCGGACAAGCCTACAATGAGCAGTTCTTC
cdr3_aa: CASSPGQAYNEQFF

d_call: -
v_call: TRBV27
clone_size: -
j_call: TRBJ2-7
cdr3_nt: TGTGCCAGCAGTTTAACCGGGGACTTATCCTACGAGCAGTACTTC
cdr3_aa: CASSLTGDLSYEQYF

d_call: TRBD2
v_call: TRBV7-3
clone_size: -
j_call: TRBJ2-3
cdr3_nt: TGTGCCAGCAGCCAAAGCGGGACCAGCACAGATACGCAGTATTTT
cdr3_aa: CASSQSGTSTDTQYF

d_call: -
v_call: TRBV3-1/TRBV3-2
clone_size: -
j_call: TRBJ1-1
cdr3_nt: TGTGCCAGCAGCCAAGAGGGCAGGGGCTCAACCCCAGCTTTCTTT
cdr3_aa: CASSQEGRGSTPAFF

d_call: -
v_call: TRBV28
clone_size: -
j_call: TRBJ2-2
cdr3_nt: TGTGCCAGCAGCGGGACTGAGAACACCGGGGAGCTGTTTTTT
cdr3_aa: CASSGTENTGELFF

d_call: TRBD1
v_call: TRBV11-2
clone_size: -
j_call: TRBJ1-2
cdr3_nt: TGTGCCAGCAGCTCAGACCGGCAGTGGTTAGTAGGACAGGGGGCTGATGGCTACACCTTC
cdr3_aa: CASSSDRQWLVGQGADGYTF

d_call: -
v_call: TRBV20-1
clone_size: -
j_call: TRBJ2-7
cdr3_nt: TGCAGTGCTAGTCCGCGCCAGCGCCCCTACGAGCAGTACTTC
cdr3_aa: CSASPRQRPYEQYF

d_call: TRBD2
v_call: TRBV5-1
clone_size: -
j_call: TRBJ2-1
cdr3_nt: TGCGCCAGCAGCTTGGGACTAGCGGGAGGCTTCCAGTTCTTC
cdr3_aa: CASSLGLAGGFQFF

d_call: TRBD2
v_call: TRBV9
clone_size: -
j_call: TRBJ2-3
cdr3_nt: TGTGCCAGCACTGATAGGACTAGTACAGATACGCAGTATTTT
cdr3_aa: CASTDRTSTDTQYF

d_call: TRBD1
v_call: TRBV9
clone_size: few
j_call: TRBJ1-2
cdr3_nt: TGTGCCAGCAGCGAAGGGGACAGCAACTATGGCTACACCTTC
cdr3_aa: CASSEGDSNYGYTF

d_call: TRBD1
v_call: TRBV5-1
clone_size: -
j_call: TRBJ1-4
cdr3_nt: TGCGCCAGCAGTTTCGGGGACAGATCAACTAATGAAAAACTGTTTTTT
cdr3_aa: CASSFGDRSTNEKLFF

d_call: -
v_call: TRBV2
clone_size: -
j_call: TRBJ1-4
cdr3_nt: TGTGCCAGCAGTGAATTGCGGAAAAATGAAAAACTGTTTTTT
cdr3_aa: CASSELRKNEKLFF

d_call: -
v_call: TRBV4-1
clone_size: -
j_call: TRBJ1-5
cdr3_nt: TGCGCCAGCAGCCACCTATGGCGGGAGGACAATCAGCCCCAGCATTTT
cdr3_aa: CASSHLWREDNQPQHF

d_call: -
v_call: TRBV30
clone_size: -
j_call: TRBJ1-1
cdr3_nt: TGTGCCCTCGGACACTCGAACACTGAAGCTTTCTTT
cdr3_aa: CALGHSNTEAFF

d_call: TRBD1
v_call: TRBV18
clone_size: -
j_call: TRBJ1-6
cdr3_nt: TGTGCCAGCTCACCCGGGACAGGGCATTCACCCCTCCACTTT
cdr3_aa: CASSPGTGHSPLHF

d_call: TRBD1
v_call: TRBV7-2
clone_size: -
j_call: TRBJ2-7
cdr3_nt: TGTGCCACCCAGCTTAACAGGGGGCGCGAGCAGTACTTC
cdr3_aa: CATQLNRGREQYF

d_call: TRBD2
v_call: TRBV5-5
clone_size: -
j_call: TRBJ2-7
cdr3_nt: TGTGCCAGCAGCACCTTAGCGGGAGGGTGGTACGAGCAGTACTTC
cdr3_aa: CASSTLAGGWYEQYF

d_call: -
v_call: TRBV29-1
clone_size: -
j_call: TRBJ2-2
cdr3_nt: TGCAGCGTTCCCCAAGGGGGAACCGGGGAGCTGTTTTTT
cdr3_aa: CSVPQGGTGELFF

d_call: -
v_call: TRBV6-6
clone_size: -
j_call: TRBJ2-7
cdr3_nt: TGTGCCAGCAGTTACGTGGGACATCTCTACGAGCAGTACTTC
cdr3_aa: CASSYVGHLYEQYF

d_call: TRBD1
v_call: TRBV7-8
clone_size: once
j_call: TRBJ1-5
cdr3_nt: TGTGCCAGCAGACCCGACAGGGTTTGGGGACAGCCCCAGCATTTT
cdr3_aa: CASRPDRVWGQPQHF

d_call: TRBD1
v_call: TRBV5-6
clone_size: once
j_call: TRBJ2-3
cdr3_nt: TGTGCCAGCAGCTTCCCGACAGGGGACACAGATACGCAGTATTTT
cdr3_aa: CASSFPTGDTDTQYF

d_call: -
v_call: TRBV28
clone_size: -
j_call: TRBJ2-7
cdr3_nt: TGTGCCAGCCGCCCAGACAGCATAGTCCACGAGCAGTACTTC
cdr3_aa: CASRPDSIVHEQYF

d_call: TRBD1
v_call: TRBV6-5
clone_size: -
j_call: TRBJ2-7
cdr3_nt: TGTGCCAGCAGTTATGGTACGGGACAGGGGTATTACGAGCAGTACTTC
cdr3_aa: CASSYGTGQGYYEQYF

d_call: -
v_call: TRBV5-1
clone_size: -
j_call: TRBJ1-5
cdr3_nt: TGCGCCAGCAGCTTGGATGACACCTTCAATCAGCCCCAGCATTTT
cdr3_aa: CASSLDDTFNQPQHF

d_call: TRBD2
v_call: TRBV5-1
clone_size: -
j_call: TRBJ2-3
cdr3_nt: TGCGCCAGCAGCTCTAGACTAGCGGGAGGCGCAGATACGCAGTATTTT
cdr3_aa: CASSSRLAGGADTQYF

d_call: -
v_call: TRBV15
clone_size: -
j_call: TRBJ2-1
cdr3_nt: TGTGCCACCAGCAGTGTAAGCGTTGAGCAGTTCTTC
cdr3_aa: CATSSVSVEQFF

d_call: -
v_call: TRBV12-5
clone_size: -
j_call: TRBJ2-1
cdr3_nt: TGTGCTTCAGGGACTTCCGGGTCGTACAATGAGCAGTTCTTC
cdr3_aa: CASGTSGSYNEQFF

d_call: TRBD2
v_call: TRBV28
clone_size: -
j_call: TRBJ2-4
cdr3_nt: TGTGCCAGCAGTTCAAGCGGGAGGCTGGACATTCAGTACTTC
cdr3_aa: CASSSSGRLDIQYF

d_call: -
v_call: TRBV7-9
clone_size: -
j_call: TRBJ2-1
cdr3_nt: TGTGCCAGCAGCTCACTTGCCACAGGCTACAATGAGCAGTTCTTC
cdr3_aa: CASSSLATGYNEQFF

d_call: TRBD1
v_call: TRBV28
clone_size: -
j_call: TRBJ1-2
cdr3_nt: TGTGCCAGCAGTTCGACAGGGCTTAACTATGGCTACACCTTC
cdr3_aa: CASSSTGLNYGYTF

d_call: TRBD1
v_call: TRBV28
clone_size: -
j_call: TRBJ1-2
cdr3_nt: TGTGCCAGCAGGGGGCAGAGGGGGCTCTATGGCTACACCTTC
cdr3_aa: CASRGQRGLYGYTF

d_call: -
v_call: TRBV14
clone_size: -
j_call: TRBJ2-7
cdr3_nt: TGTGCCAGCAGTCAGGGGCTCAACAGGGCGATCCGCTTTCGGGAGCAGTACTTC
cdr3_aa: CASSQGLNRAIRFREQYF

d_call: TRBD1
v_call: TRBV9
clone_size: -
j_call: TRBJ2-3
cdr3_nt: TGTGCCAGCAGCTCAGGGGCAGGGGGAACAGATACGCAGTATTTT
cdr3_aa: CASSSGAGGTDTQYF

d_call: TRBD2
v_call: TRBV5-1
clone_size: -
j_call: TRBJ2-5
cdr3_nt: TGCGCCAGCAGCTTAGCGGGAGGAAAGGAGACCCAGTACTTC
cdr3_aa: CASSLAGGKETQYF